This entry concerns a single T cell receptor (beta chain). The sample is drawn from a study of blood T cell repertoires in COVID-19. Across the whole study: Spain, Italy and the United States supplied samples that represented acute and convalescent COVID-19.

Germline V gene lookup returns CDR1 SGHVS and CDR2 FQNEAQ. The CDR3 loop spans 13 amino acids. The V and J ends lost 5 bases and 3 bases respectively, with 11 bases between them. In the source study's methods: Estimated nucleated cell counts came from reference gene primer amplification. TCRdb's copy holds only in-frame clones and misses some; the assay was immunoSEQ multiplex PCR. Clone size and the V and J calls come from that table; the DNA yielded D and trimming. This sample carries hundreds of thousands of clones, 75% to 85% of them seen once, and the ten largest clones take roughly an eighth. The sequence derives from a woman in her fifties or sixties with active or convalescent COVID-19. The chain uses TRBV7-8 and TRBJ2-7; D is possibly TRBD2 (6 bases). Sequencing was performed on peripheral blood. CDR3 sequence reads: CASSPSGVYEQYF. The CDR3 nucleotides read TGTGCCAGCAGCCCCTCGGGGGTCTACGAGCAGTACTTC.